These 16 T cell receptor beta chains originate from one sample sequenced in a study of blood T cells in healthy people across ages. The authors ran a second PCR of about 7 to 12 cycles using a sample-barcoded 5' primer and a J-beta primer mix. TCRdb used MiXCR to reprocess the 5' RACE reads, holding one entry per CDR3 protein. Altogether over 1,500,000 distinct CDR3 sequences are present, roughly 50% being singletons, with the ten largest covering over 2%. The sample taken for sequencing was blood. These TCRs come from a woman between 40 and 50 years old in good health.

The gene calls are TRBV29-1 and TRBJ2-1, with a possible D match to TRBD2 (6 bases). The CDR3 runs 10 residues. Trimming shortened V by 7 bases and J by 5 bases, and 6 bases separated the two germline ends. Per germline, CDR1 SQVTM and CDR2 ANQGSEA. The CDR3 DNA reads TGCAGCGGGGGGGACAATGAGCAGTTCTTC. Residues: CSGGDNEQFF.

The chain joins TRBV27 to TRBJ2-5; 12 nucleotides agree with TRBD2. The length of the CDR3 is 19 residues. V was clipped by 2 bases and J by 0 bases; unmatched bases: 10. The germline V gene has CDR1 MNHEY and CDR2 SMNVEV (reference sequence). CDR3 bases: TGTGCCAGCAGTTTACGGCTAGCGGGGGGGCGGCGCGACCAAGAGACCCAGTACTTC. This gives the protein CASSLRLAGGRRDQETQYF.

This chain connects TRBV5-1 to TRBJ2-3, with 9 bases fitting TRBD1. The length of the CDR3 is 17 residues. Germline CDR1 and CDR2: SGHRS and YFSETQ. The V segment lost 3 bases and the J segment 3 bases; nucleotides outside the gene matches: 11. CDR3 amino acids: CASSYRDREGVTDTQYF. CDR3 sequence (DNA): TGCGCCAGCAGCTACCGGGACAGGGAGGGAGTGACAGATACGCAGTATTTT.

The chain employs TRBV10-3 and TRBJ1-1; no firm D call. The CDR3 spans 15 residues. V shed 3 bases and J shed 2 bases, with 13 bases lying between them. Per the germline V gene, CDR1 is ENHRY and CDR2 is SYGVKD. CDR3 bases: TGTGCCATCAGTGAAGACCTAGGAGGCAACACTGAAGCTTTCTTT. Its protein product is CAISEDLGGNTEAFF.

The rearrangement joins TRBV20-1 to TRBJ2-3, with 7 bases matching TRBD2. The CDR3 length is 15 residues. CDR1 DFQATT and CDR2 SNEGSKA come from the germline V gene (reference sequence). With V trimmed by 7 bases and J by 0 bases, 10 bases remained unmatched. The CDR3 nucleotides read TGCAGTGTTTCCAAACCCGGGGGGAGCACAGATACGCAGTATTTT. It yields the protein CSVSKPGGSTDTQYF.

This clonotype was seen repeatedly, ten times or more. CDR3 loop: CASSQERGLAGGLQSGETQYF. CDR3 coding DNA: TGTGCCAGCAGCCAAGAGCGAGGGCTAGCGGGGGGTCTACAATCGGGAGAGACCCAGTACTTC. The rearrangement uses TRBV4-2 and TRBJ2-5, with 11 bases fitting TRBD2. This CDR3 is 21 amino acids long. After removal of 0 bases from V and 4 bases from J, the junction contained 19 bases not matched to a gene. Germline V lookup: CDR1 LGHNA, CDR2 YNFKEQ.

The chain carries TRBV6-6 and TRBJ2-3; D call uncertain. Germline V gene data show CDR1 as MNHNY and CDR2 as SVGAGI (reference sequence). With 5 bases removed from V and 0 bases from J, the gap between germline ends came to 15 bases. This CDR3 is 16 amino acids long. CDR3 protein: CASSHILSSSTDTQYF. CDR3 nucleotide sequence: TGTGCCAGCAGTCACATCTTGAGCTCGAGCACAGATACGCAGTATTTT.

This clonotype was seen only a few times. Here the CDR3 reads CASSQGTGSNYEQYF. The CDR3 DNA reads TGCGCCAGCAGCCAGGGGACAGGTAGCAACTACGAGCAGTACTTC. The chain couples TRBV4-3 to TRBJ2-7; TRBD1 agrees at 8 bases. CDR1 is LGHNA, CDR2 YSLEER, per germline. The CDR3 is 15 amino acids. With 3 bases clipped from V and 3 bases from J, the junction kept 7 bases outside the gene matches.

The rearrangement uses TRBV9 and TRBJ2-5, with D perhaps TRBD1 or TRBD2 (5 bases each). This CDR3 spans 15 amino acids. CDR1 and CDR2 (germline): SGDLS, YYNGEE. The V end was cut by 4 bases, the J end by 2 bases, with 15 bases between. In DNA, the CDR3 is TGTGCCAGCAGCAGACGGGACGCCGTTCAAGAGACCCAGTACTTC. Its protein product is CASSRRDAVQETQYF.

This clonotype showed up just a few times. The chain uses TRBV29-1 and TRBJ1-5; D ambiguous. CDR3 length: 13 residues. The V gene's germline CDR1 is SQVTM and CDR2 ANQGSEA. With 4 bases removed from V and 3 bases from J, the gap between germline ends came to 10 bases. The CDR3 here is CSVVTRANQPQHF. As DNA, the CDR3 is TGCAGCGTTGTGACAAGGGCCAATCAGCCCCAGCATTTT.

This clonotype was detected a few times. The chain uses TRBV3-1 and TRBJ2-1, with D possibly matching TRBD2 (5 bases). Germline CDR1 is LGHDT and CDR2 is YNNKEL (reference sequence). V gave up 1 base and J gave up 7 bases, with 17 bases separating them. This CDR3 region has 16 residues. The CDR3 reads CASSQGLGLEGNEQFF. The CDR3 DNA reads TGTGCCAGCAGCCAAGGTCTTGGGCTAGAGGGTAATGAGCAGTTCTTC.

This clonotype was observed a single time. The chain links TRBV4-1 to TRBJ1-6; 7 bases map to TRBD1. With V trimmed by 1 base and J by 5 bases, 2 bases remained unmatched. The V gene's germline CDR1 is MGHRA and CDR2 YSYEKL. The CDR3 loop spans 15 amino acids. CDR3 region: CASSQVQGDNSPLHF. CDR3 DNA sequence: TGCGCCAGCAGCCAAGTGCAGGGGGATAATTCACCCCTCCACTTT.

The chain couples TRBV25-1 to TRBJ1-2, with 7 positions matching TRBD1. With V trimmed by 4 bases and J by 1 base, 9 bases remained unmatched. The CDR3 covers 16 residues. Germline lookup yields CDR1 MGHDK and CDR2 SYGVNS. In DNA form, the CDR3 reads TGTGCCAGCAGTGCTAACAGGGGCCGCATTAACTATGGCTACACCTTC. Amino acid sequence: CASSANRGRINYGYTF.

Only one count was recorded for this clonotype. In DNA form, the CDR3 reads TGCAGTGCTAGAGATGAGAAGGTTTTCCCAGATACGCAGTATTTT. It specifies CSARDEKVFPDTQYF. The chain combines TRBV20-1 with TRBJ2-3; D uncertain. CDR3 length: 15 amino acids. Per the germline V gene, CDR1 is DFQATT and CDR2 is SNEGSKA (reference sequence). The germline V and J ends were trimmed by 0 bases and 4 bases, with 14 bases remaining between them.

This clonotype was picked up a small number of times. The chain joins TRBV7-8 to TRBJ2-1; D is perhaps TRBD2 (6 bases). The CDR3 is 16 amino acids. Germline loops: CDR1 SGHVS, CDR2 FQNEAQ. The V gene lost 7 bases and the J gene lost 4 bases, with 20 bases spanning the gap. This CDR3 is CASTRTTAQPYNEQFF. The CDR3 DNA reads as TGTGCCAGCACCCGGACTACCGCGCAGCCTTACAATGAGCAGTTCTTC.

The chain joins TRBV20-1 to TRBJ2-2; 9 bases line up with TRBD2. This CDR3 comprises 15 residues. The J segment lost 6 bases and the V segment lost 5 bases, leaving 10 bases of the junction unmatched. The V gene's germline CDR1 is DFQATT and CDR2 SNEGSKA (reference sequence). CDR3 coding DNA: TGCAGTGCTCGTCCTAGCGGGGAAACCTCCGGGGAGCTGTTTTTT. This gives the protein CSARPSGETSGELFF.